This paragraph reports one T cell receptor beta chain. Its antigen is still unknown. No clone much larger than this one lies a single base away; base qualities are absent. The data were taken from a study of cytomegalovirus exposure and HLA in healthy donors (dated by TCRdb to the late 2010s). Background for the entire study: According to an earlier analysis of 550 to 750 of the donors, about 179 million T cells yielded roughly 110 million unique TCR beta sequences and approximately 300 Gb of sequence data. Rather than drawing on any new phenotypic data, the later analysis identified candidate immune exposures from TCR beta sequences and the way those sequences occurred across donors. Both class I and class II loci were covered by HLA typing, at four-digit resolution. High-throughput TCR immunosequencing, statistical association of individual TCRs with disease status, and machine learning were combined to predict cytomegalovirus infection status. Of the 398 genotyped donors, over 70% fell in the genetic ancestry cluster associated with self-reported Caucasian donors. Among some 400 genotyped donors of the cohort, an average of around 240,000 unique TCR beta nucleotide sequences were sequenced per donor, approximately 20% of them non-productive. Donor age, sex, ethnicity and CMV serostatus were compiled alongside the repertoire data. In an earlier analysis of 587 of the donors, high-throughput TCR beta sequencing was used to judge whether each TCR beta V gene segment behaved as functional or pseudogenic. To study patterns of TCR occurrence, a later analysis re-analyzed previously published TCR beta repertoires from just over 650 donors and added high-resolution HLA genotyping. In a later genetic analysis, genome-wide SNP genotypes for about 55% of the 666 donors were used, and that subset was treated as a discovery cohort. All discovery cohort repertoires had been generated using a single sequencing platform. Besides the first cohort of about 730 subjects, a separate validation cohort made up of 120 different subjects was used. Several DR-DQ haplotypes were treated as single units for association and clustering because of strong linkage in the cohort. Typing coverage differed by locus: A, B, C, DRB1 and DQB1 were typed in roughly 620-630 donors, DQA1 in 522, DPA1 in some 610, and DPB1 in just under 490. The T cell repertoires of around 670 subjects were profiled by immunosequencing and related to cytomegalovirus serostatus. The study was designed to test whether signatures of past pathogen exposure could be identified by cataloging public T cell receptors. Roughly 300 gigabases of sequencing data and some 85 million unique TCR sequences were included in an early release covering about 600 HLA-typed donors. Paper-wide results and their limitations: In a later analysis, HLA-associated TCR beta chains showed more clonal expansion and lower generation probabilities than non-associated chains that were equally common. A later analysis found that TCR association rates varied across HLA loci, with DRB1 alleles showing the most associated TCRs and HLA-C alleles the fewest. The presence/absence analyses assumed that sequencing depth was roughly uniform across donors, and that assumption may not be true. The classifier was reported to diagnose cytomegalovirus status with high specificity and sensitivity in both the original cohort and the validation cohort. Assigning TCR associations to individual alleles was difficult when HLA alleles, especially DR and DQ, strongly co-occurred. In vitro tests confirmed that three of the cytomegalovirus-associated TCR beta chains recognize cytomegalovirus antigens. A later analysis found that most CMV-associated TCR beta chains appeared HLA-restricted, with HLA associations seemingly driven largely by CMV exposure. Linkage disequilibrium might explain the correlated functional status among segregating V segments, but an unknown experimental factor could not be ruled out. In a later genetic analysis, a missense DCLRE1C variant was associated with V-gene and J-gene trimming of TCR beta chains, and the association was replicated in an independent cohort. An earlier analysis of 587 of the donors showed that most TCR beta V segments appeared in productive rearrangements either about 90% or about 30% of the time, which broadly matched IMGT annotations. It was suggested by the authors that the approach could potentially be generalized to other disease states and immunological phenotypes. In a later analysis, some 18,000 TCR beta sequences were associated with specific HLA alleles at a false discovery rate of 0.05. A group of highly shared sequence variants was considered likely to be a technical artifact of the sequencing pipeline. HLA typing was unavailable for some donors at each locus, so association tests used only the typed subset. CMV serostatus was the only immune exposure information available for the cohort. Several of the top co-occurrence clusters appeared to be linked to parvovirus B19, influenza, CMV and Epstein-Barr virus, according to a later analysis. A further reported finding was that TCR beta sequences accurately predicted the HLA-A and HLA-B alleles for most subjects in the first cohort. Because counts were too low, about 18 rarely observed V segments, including chromosome 9 orphons, were excluded from the earlier analysis of 587 of the donors. Some IMGT-functional V segments, including TRBV6-2 and TRBV6-3, could not be distinguished by the 87-base-pair reads and were therefore excluded. This cohort had only TCR beta chains sequenced, and the lack of alpha or paired-chain data limited which features could be detected. The study gave a list of 150 to 200 TCR beta chains associated with cytomegalovirus. Across donors, most TCR sequences were observed very rarely, whereas some public TCRs were present in many individuals. A later genetic analysis reported fewer N-insertions in productive TCRs among donors in an Asian-associated ancestry cluster than the roughly 700-donor mean.

The cohort was made up of approximately 700 healthy bone marrow donors. Cohort members were all nominally healthy when sampled, although unrecorded immune exposures were likely present. The donor was CMV seronegative and belonged to the group of several hundred seronegative cohort members. Each donor provided a peripheral blood sample, and peripheral blood mononuclear cells were used for TCR beta sequencing. Genomic DNA was extracted from the blood cell samples with the Qiagen DNeasy Blood Extraction Kit. Spanning cysteine to phenylalanine, the CDR3 consists of 14 amino acids. Only the CDR3 portion is preserved as DNA: 42 bases, with reading frame beginning at the first base. V and J lose 0 bases and 4 bases, and a span of 10 bases separates them. The germline V gene supplies CDR1 SGDLS and CDR2 YYNGEE. The library relied on the immunoSEQ multiplex PCR assay. A mixture of 60 forward primers for TCR Vbeta segments and 13 reverse primers for TCR Jbeta segments was used in the multiplex PCR. The CDR3 region of rearranged TCR beta genes was amplified from genomic DNA by a multiplex PCR assay. On the Illumina HiSeq System, the amplified TCR beta libraries were sequenced as 87-base-pair reads. On the study's bioinformatics: A later analysis counted about 80 million unique TCR beta chains across the 650 to 700 repertoires, and roughly 11 million of these chains were shared by at least two donors. Raw reads were error-corrected and collapsed into unique sequences with a nearest-neighbor algorithm that merged closely related sequences to remove PCR and sequencing errors. CDR3 sequences were aligned to IMGT reference sequences to assign V, D and J gene segments. Each retained sequence needed at least a six-nucleotide match to both a V gene segment and a J gene segment. A rearrangement counted as productive if the CDR3 had no stop codons and remained in frame with V and J, and every other rearrangement counted as non-productive. Following IMGT convention, CDR3 was defined as the stretch from the second conserved V-encoded cysteine to the conserved J-encoded phenylalanine. In an earlier analysis of more than 550 of the donors, sequences lacking an unambiguous match to a single V gene segment were excluded. An earlier analysis of approximately 590 of the donors classified V segments as functional when productive rearrangements were above 56.7% and as segregating when the standard deviation between donors was above 5%. A statistical classification framework was built for diagnosing cytomegalovirus status from the catalog of TCR beta chain sequences. In a later analysis, V and J genes were assigned by comparing TCR nucleotide sequences against IMGT/GENE-DB human TR gene sequences. In a later analysis, CDR3 sequences and most-parsimonious VDJ recombination scenarios were assigned using the TCRdist pipeline. A later analysis defined each TCR beta chain by its CDR3 amino acid sequence plus V-gene family, and excluded reads lacking a unique V-gene family. To address suspected cross-contamination and a sequencing artifact, a later analysis removed around 590 highly shared, low-generation-probability nucleotide sequences. In a later analysis, a clonal expansion index was calculated for each public chain from normalized within-repertoire ranks of inferred template counts. In a later analysis, generation probabilities were computed using a VDJ recombination model fitted to out-of-frame rearrangements, and the results were checked against IGoR. In a later analysis, TCR-TCR, TCR-HLA and TCR-CMV co-occurrence was scored with hypergeometric tests, and a repertoire-size bias correction was applied to TCR pairs. False discovery rates were estimated in a later analysis by permuting HLA or CMV assignments 20 times. A later analysis grouped co-occurring TCRs with DBSCAN, adding TCRdist sequence similarity when clustering within HLA-allele-positive subsets. Repertoires with fewer than 30,000 or more than 120,000 public chains, plus five repertoires with anomalous nucleotide sharing, were excluded from co-occurrence clustering. Here the immuneACCESS table is served through TCRdb, limited to in-frame sequences with V and J called. Missing clones are a known gap in these copies; in checked studies unresolved V genes cover under half, and the rest lacks a known reason. That table is the source of V, J and clone size, and D and trimming were worked out from the DNA. The sample profile shows some 200,000 clones; about 70% of them were found once. Of the sample, about 2% falls within the top ten clones.

The sequence links TRBV9 to TRBJ1-2, with a weak D call of TRBD1 (6 bases match). The receptor was derived from a woman under 40 in good health and CMV-seronegative. The source material was PBMCs. The DNA sequence is TGTGCCAGCAGCGTAGAAGGGGGTCGCTATGGCTACACCTTC. This encodes CASSVEGGRYGYTF.